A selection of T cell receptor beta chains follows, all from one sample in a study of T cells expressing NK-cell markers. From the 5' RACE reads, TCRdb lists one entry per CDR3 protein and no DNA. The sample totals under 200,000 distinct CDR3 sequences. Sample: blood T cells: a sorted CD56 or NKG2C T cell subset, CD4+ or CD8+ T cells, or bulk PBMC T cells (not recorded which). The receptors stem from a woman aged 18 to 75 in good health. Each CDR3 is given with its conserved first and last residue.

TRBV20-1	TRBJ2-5	CSTSSMGSALETQYF
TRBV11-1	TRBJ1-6	CASSLGQTGNSPLHF
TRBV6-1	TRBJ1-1	CASRSGQANTEAFF
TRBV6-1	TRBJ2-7	CATSRGSGTYEQYF
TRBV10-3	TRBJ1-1	CAISPGLNTEAFF
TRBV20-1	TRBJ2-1	CSAKLAGPYNEQFF
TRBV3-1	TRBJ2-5	CASSQGGAETQYF
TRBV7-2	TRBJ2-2	CASSPNLALANTGELFF
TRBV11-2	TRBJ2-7	CASSLDPGAYEQYF
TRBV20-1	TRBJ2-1	CSARDRTARAYNEQFF
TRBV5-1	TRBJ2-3	CASSEGTSGRSAQYF
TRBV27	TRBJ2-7	CASSDGLADDYEQYF
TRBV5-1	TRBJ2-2	CASSFGLGHANTGELFF
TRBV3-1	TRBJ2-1	CASSQGLAGTEQFF
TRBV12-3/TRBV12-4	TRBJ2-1	CASRTGLSEQFF
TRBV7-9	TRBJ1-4	CASSLVSGLANEKLFF
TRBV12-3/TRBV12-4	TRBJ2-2	CASSPWTGANTGELFF
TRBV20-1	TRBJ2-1	CSAPPRGGIHNEQFF
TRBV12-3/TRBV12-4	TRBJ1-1	CASSLSPGGWGSEAFF
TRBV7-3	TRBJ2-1	CASSLGPTRGNEQFF
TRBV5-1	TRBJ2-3	CASSLGAGAGDTQYF
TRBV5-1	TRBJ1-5	CASSPGGGGNDQPQHF
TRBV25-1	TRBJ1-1	CASSEGHPPLPFF
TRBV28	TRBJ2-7	CASSQDRGRYEQYF
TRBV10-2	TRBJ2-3	CASMQADTQYF
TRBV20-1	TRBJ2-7	CSARDPLGRGLEQYF
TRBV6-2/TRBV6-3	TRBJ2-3	CASTSGGGVTDTQYF
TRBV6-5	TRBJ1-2	CASSYPPGQGGYTF
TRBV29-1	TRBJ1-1	CSVSQGQVDTEAFF
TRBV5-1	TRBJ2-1	CASSPTWEGHNEQFF
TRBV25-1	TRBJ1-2	CASRKTGVYGYTF
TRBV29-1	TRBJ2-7	CAISGLAGAPYEQYF
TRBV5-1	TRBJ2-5	CASSFRGPGFGQETQYF
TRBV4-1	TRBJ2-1	CASSPTQSSYNEQFF
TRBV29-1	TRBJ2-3	CSVVGSNGGTDTQYF
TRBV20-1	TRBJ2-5	CSFAGRETQYF
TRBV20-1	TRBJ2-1	CSASIGGQGNEQFF
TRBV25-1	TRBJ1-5	CASSGGGQPQHF
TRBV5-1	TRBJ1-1	CASSSGQAGIAFF
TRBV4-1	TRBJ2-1	CASSQDPSSYNEQFF
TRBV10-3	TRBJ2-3	CAIRPGTRSTDTQYF
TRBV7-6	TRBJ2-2	CASSRSGSAGELFF
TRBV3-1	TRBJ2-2	CASSFSGGAVTGELFF
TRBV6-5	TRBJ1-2	CASSYSWTGQGLPTF
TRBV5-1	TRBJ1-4	CASSQDGSPNEKLFF
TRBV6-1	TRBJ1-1	CASSASSRGTEAFF
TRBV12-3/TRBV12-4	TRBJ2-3	CASTLRGGTQYF
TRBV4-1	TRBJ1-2	CASSQEVVGGADYGYTF
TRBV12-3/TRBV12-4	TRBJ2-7	CASRTRLAGGGEQYF
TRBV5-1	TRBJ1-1	CASSLAEGGGVEAFF
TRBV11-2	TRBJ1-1	CASSLVTSRVGTEAFF
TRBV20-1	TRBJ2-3	CSAPTLAGGSDTQYF
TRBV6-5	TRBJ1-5	CASSYLGQGMTEQPQHF
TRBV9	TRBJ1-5	CASSVNRTGKNQPQHF
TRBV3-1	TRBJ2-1	CASSTLQGFNEQFF